This entry lists 20 T cell receptor beta chains sequenced from one sample in a study of PD-L1 blockade in urothelial cancer. Time point defined: peripheral blood 6 weeks after treatment start. Method: immunoSEQ multiplex PCR; TCRdb's copy keeps in-frame clones and lacks some. Of more than 95,000 clones in the sample, roughly 88% were seen once. Sequenced material: PBMCs, taken around atezolizumab (anti-PD-L1) treatment. These receptors all come from a man aged 45-65 years with urothelial cancer.

This sequence joins TRBV5-1 and TRBJ2-5, with 7 bases lining up with TRBD1. Germline loops: CDR1 SGHRS, CDR2 YFSETQ. J gave up 5 bases and V 4 bases, and 8 bases lay outside the gene matches. The CDR3 runs 14 residues. The CDR3 spells CASSRGQPGETQYF. CDR3 bases: TGCGCCAGCAGCAGGGGACAGCCGGGGGAGACCCAGTACTTC. Looking up the rest from reference TRBV5-1 and TRBJ2-5 gives the full variable domain: KAGVTQTPRYLIKTRGQQVTLSCSPISGHRSVSWYQQTPGQGLQFLFEYFSETQRNKGNFPGRFSGRQFSNSRSEMNVSTLELGDSALYLCASSRGQPGETQYFGPGTRLLVL.

The V and J genes are TRBV28 and TRBJ2-3, with TRBD2 matching 10 bases. Trimming took 5 bases from V and 4 from J; bases not matched to a gene: 18. Per germline, CDR1 MDHEN and CDR2 SYDVKM. The CDR3 length is 19 residues. The CDR3 nucleotides are TGTGCCAGCAGTCCTCTAATCAGCGGGAGGGTAAGGACCGCAGATACGCAGTATTTT. Encoded protein: CASSPLISGRVRTADTQYF.

This chain joins TRBV6-6 and TRBJ2-2, with 7 bases that match TRBD1. The CDR3 covers 14 residues. Trimming removed 7 bases from V and 0 bases from J; junction bases left unmatched: 2. Germline V CDR1 and CDR2: MNHNY, SVGAGI (reference sequence). CDR3 in DNA: TGTGCCAGCAAGGGACAGACGAACACCGGGGAGCTGTTTTTT. Translated: CASKGQTNTGELFF.

This clone was counted only a few times. The J gene is TRBJ2-1, the V gene TRBV9; maybe TRBD1 (6 bases). V gave up 1 base and J gave up 6 bases, with 14 bases separating them. The CDR3 spans 15 residues. Germline loops: CDR1 SGDLS, CDR2 YYNGEE. As DNA, the CDR3 is TGTGCCAGCAGCGTATCGGGACACAAGGGCAATGAGCAGTTCTTC. It yields the protein CASSVSGHKGNEQFF.

V gene TRBV6-5 combines with J gene TRBJ2-6, with D possibly TRBD2 on 6 matching bases. Germline V gene lookup returns CDR1 MNHEY and CDR2 SVGAGI. V was cut by 8 bases and J by 0 bases, with 11 bases left in between. This CDR3 has 15 amino acids. CDR3 amino acids: CASRGGNSGANVLTF. CDR3 in DNA: TGTGCCAGCCGCGGAGGGAACTCTGGGGCCAACGTCCTGACTTTC.

This clone was recorded a few times. The rearrangement links TRBV5-1 to TRBJ1-1; D may be TRBD1 (6 bases). The V end lost 5 bases, the J end lost 1 base, and 12 bases lay between the germline ends. Germline lookup yields CDR1 SGHRS and CDR2 YFSETQ. The CDR3 has 14 residues. The CDR3 is CASSGGGANTEAFF. The CDR3 bases are TGCGCCAGCAGTGGTGGGGGGGCGAACACTGAAGCTTTCTTT.

This chain connects TRBV28 to TRBJ1-6; 10 bases align to TRBD1. Germline V gene data show CDR1 as MDHEN and CDR2 as SYDVKM. Trimming took 7 bases from V and 7 from J; bases not matched to a gene: 10. The CDR3 is 16 amino acids. The CDR3 coding sequence is TGTGCCAGCACCACCCCGGGACAGGGGTTAAATTCACCCCTCCACTTT. It translates to CASTTPGQGLNSPLHF.

V usage is TRBV13 and J usage is TRBJ2-2; 7 nucleotides align to TRBD1. The V gene end was trimmed by 1 base and the J gene end by 2 bases; junction bases not matched to a gene: 4. This CDR3 contains 16 residues. The germline V gene has CDR1 PRHDT and CDR2 FYEKMQ (reference sequence). This CDR3 is CASSLAAGGNTGELFF. The CDR3 region has the DNA TGTGCCAGCAGCTTAGCGGCAGGGGGAAACACCGGGGAGCTGTTTTTT.

The chain joins TRBV28 to TRBJ2-5; 15 nucleotides match TRBD2. The J segment lost 5 bases and the V segment lost 6 bases, leaving 16 bases of the junction unmatched. Germline values: CDR1 MDHEN, CDR2 SYDVKM. The CDR3 contains 19 residues. CDR3 residues: CASSFSSRTSGRARETQYF. For the CDR3, the DNA is TGTGCCAGCAGCTTTTCCTCGAGGACTAGCGGGAGGGCCCGGGAGACCCAGTACTTC.

The chain combines TRBV6-5 with TRBJ2-7; D possibly corresponds to TRBD2 (6 bases). The ends were cut back, 0 bases at V and 5 bases at J, with 11 bases in the middle. Germline CDR1 and CDR2: MNHEY and SVGAGI. The CDR3 covers 14 residues. CDR3 residues: CASSYSRTINEQYF. CDR3 coding DNA: TGTGCCAGCAGTTACTCTCGGACTATCAACGAGCAGTACTTC.

The chain uses TRBV6-6 and TRBJ2-3; 12 bases fit TRBD2. V shed 6 bases and J 2 bases; nucleotides not matched to a gene: 3. The CDR3 totals 15 residues. From germline, CDR1 is MNHNY and CDR2 SVGAGI (reference sequence). The DNA for the CDR3 is TGTGCCAGCAGGGCTAGCGGGAGGGCCACAGATACGCAGTATTTT. Its translation is CASRASGRATDTQYF.

J is TRBJ2-6 and V is TRBV15, with D possibly TRBD2 on 7 matching bases. The CDR3 length is 16 residues. Trimming removed 6 bases at V and 2 bases at J, with 14 bases between. Looked up from germline, CDR1 is LNHNV and CDR2 is YYDKDF (reference sequence). In DNA form, the CDR3 reads TGTGCCACCAGAGGGGGGGGAGGGGCTGGGGCCAACGTCCTGACTTTC. It specifies CATRGGGGAGANVLTF.

The J gene is TRBJ2-7, the V gene TRBV7-9, with a tentative D call TRBD1 (6 bases). Germline V gene lookup returns CDR1 SEHNR and CDR2 FQNEAQ (reference sequence). This CDR3 contains 15 residues. The V gene lost 5 bases and the J gene lost 4 bases, with 18 bases spanning the gap. The CDR3 protein is CASSHDTGTPYEQYF. The CDR3 nucleotides read TGTGCCAGCAGCCACGATACCGGGACACCGTACGAGCAGTACTTC.

This clone came up once. V gene TRBV18 combines with J gene TRBJ2-2; no clear D. The CDR3 runs 14 residues. V lost 6 bases and J lost 1, with 9 bases in between. Per the germline V gene, CDR1 is KGHSH and CDR2 is LQKENI. CDR3 protein: CASSQLGNTGELFF. In DNA, the CDR3 is TGTGCCAGCTCTCAACTCGGGAACACCGGGGAGCTGTTTTTT.

The chain employs TRBV19 and TRBJ2-3, with unresolved D. The CDR3 consists of 14 residues. The V end lost 7 bases, the J end lost 0 bases, and 11 bases lay between the germline ends. Looked up from germline, CDR1 is LNHDA and CDR2 is SQIVND (reference sequence). For the CDR3, the DNA is TGTGCCAGTAACATCGAACGAAGCACAGATACGCAGTATTTT. Translated: CASNIERSTDTQYF.

The V call is TRBV9, the J call TRBJ2-3; 12 positions agree with TRBD2. The CDR3 loop spans 19 amino acids. The ends lost 3 bases at V and 2 bases at J; junction bases unmatched: 13. The germline V gene encodes CDR1 SGDLS and CDR2 YYNGEE. The CDR3 nucleotides are TGTGCCAGCAGCGGACCCTCTAGCGGGAGGGCCGATTCCACAGATACGCAGTATTTT. Amino acids: CASSGPSSGRADSTDTQYF.

V is TRBV5-6 and J is TRBJ1-3, with D perhaps matching TRBD1 (6 bases). Trimming pared 6 bases from V and 4 bases from J, leaving 11 bases between. CDR1 is SGHDT, CDR2 YYEEEE, per germline. The length of the CDR3 is 13 residues. DNA of the CDR3: TGTGCCAGCAACACAGGGAGCGGAAACACCATATATTTT. This gives the protein CASNTGSGNTIYF.

The V gene is TRBV6-5, the J gene TRBJ2-7, with 10 bases matching TRBD2. Germline CDR1 MNHEY, CDR2 SVGAGI. This CDR3 contains 15 residues. After removal of 0 bases from V and 4 bases from J, the junction contained 3 bases not matched to a gene. The CDR3 loop reads CASSYSRTSGYEQYF. CDR3 sequence (DNA): TGTGCCAGCAGTTACTCTAGGACTAGCGGATACGAGCAGTACTTC.

This chain links TRBV5-1 with TRBJ2-3; D is unclear. With 4 bases removed from V and 5 bases from J, the gap between germline ends came to 14 bases. Germline CDR1 reads SGHRS; CDR2 reads YFSETQ. This CDR3 is built from 14 residues. The CDR3 DNA reads as TGCGCCAGCAGCCGAGTGGCGGTTGGAGATACGCAGTATTTT. Residues: CASSRVAVGDTQYF.

This sequence joins TRBV29-1 and TRBJ1-1; D may be TRBD1 (6 bases). Germline loops: CDR1 SQVTM, CDR2 ANQGSEA. This CDR3 is 13 amino acids long. Deletions cut 7 bases from V and 2 bases from J, with 14 bases between. This chain's CDR3 is CSAVDRINTEAFF. The CDR3 DNA sequence: TGCAGCGCCGTCGACAGGATTAACACTGAAGCTTTCTTT.